A single T cell receptor (beta chain) is shown here with its context. The data were obtained in a study of blood T cell repertoires in COVID-19. On the study more broadly: PBMCs, B-cell-depleted T cells, or T cells were the source of the cDNA or gDNA that made up the material.

Some clones are missing from TCRdb's copy, which holds only in-frame ones; the method was immunoSEQ multiplex PCR. The sample lists some 300,000 clones, about nine tenths occurring once. J gave up 0 bases and V 6 bases, and 8 bases lay outside the gene matches. Germline lookup yields CDR1 MNHEY and CDR2 SVGAGI. This CDR3 is 15 amino acids long. The chain employs TRBV6-5 and TRBJ2-7, with 7 bases lining up with TRBD1. The TCR comes from a man aged 18-30 years with active or convalescent COVID-19. Material for sequencing was peripheral blood. The CDR3 sequence is CASSRDSYHSYEQYF. Here the CDR3 DNA reads TGTGCCAGCAGCCGGGACAGCTACCACTCCTACGAGCAGTACTTC.